This T cell receptor (beta chain) was found in a study of blood T cell repertoires in COVID-19. Study-wide context: The analysed material was cDNA or gDNA that came from T cells, B-cell-depleted T cells, or PBMCs.

In the original workflow: Researchers report that nucleated cell counts were estimated from reference gene primer amplification. Sequencing used immunoSEQ multiplex PCR; TCRdb keeps in-frame clones, though not all of them. Clone size and V and J calls were adopted from that table, with D and trimming inferred from the DNA. The sample lists a few hundred thousand clones, about 85% occurring once. Germline CDR1 is MGHRA and CDR2 is YSYEKL. There are 15 residues in the CDR3. The J segment lost 7 bases and the V segment lost 1 base, leaving 4 bases of the junction unmatched. Specimen: peripheral blood. This chain connects TRBV4-1 to TRBJ2-7; 13 bases are a match to TRBD2. The clonotype comes from a young woman with acute or convalescent COVID-19. In DNA form, the CDR3 reads TGCGCCAGCAGCCAAGCGGGACTAGCGGGGTATGAGCAGTACTTC. It encodes CASSQAGLAGYEQYF.